The 31 T cell receptor beta chains presented below share a single source sample, sequenced in a study of multiple sclerosis patients with progressive multifocal leukoencephalopathy. Described time point: about a year of natalizumab therapy. Method: immunoSEQ multiplex PCR; TCRdb's copy keeps in-frame clones and lacks some. Found here are around 30,000 clones, nearly 90% of them singletons; the top ten hold 1.3%. Here the sequenced sample was PBMCs, taken from a patient treated with natalizumab. The receptors here all came from a human donor with multiple sclerosis.

This clone was seen just once. The chain uses TRBV5-1 and TRBJ1-1, with no clear D. Per germline, CDR1 SGHRS and CDR2 YFSETQ. V was trimmed by 2 bases and J by 1 base, leaving 9 bases between them. This CDR3 region has 14 residues. The CDR3 DNA sequence: TGCGCCAGCAGCTTTTCCGGCCCGAACACTGAAGCTTTCTTT. Translation: CASSFSGPNTEAFF. The variable domain in full, with the rest retrieved from reference TRBV5-1 and TRBJ1-1, is KAGVTQTPRYLIKTRGQQVTLSCSPISGHRSVSWYQQTPGQGLQFLFEYFSETQRNKGNFPGRFSGRQFSNSRSEMNVSTLELGDSALYLCASSFSGPNTEAFFGQGTRLTVV.

This clone was seen a handful of times. The rearrangement links TRBV5-4 to TRBJ2-5; D gene ambiguous. Trimming cost V 0 bases and J 3 bases, with 3 bases left between them. CDR3 length: 12 amino acids. Germline V gene lookup returns CDR1 SGHNT and CDR2 YYREEE (reference sequence). CDR3 DNA: TGTGCCAGCAGCTTGGGGGAAGAGACCCAGTACTTC. Translation gives CASSLGEETQYF.

This clone was observed once. The chain links TRBV11-2 to TRBJ2-3; D uncertain. The V gene's germline CDR1 is SGHAT and CDR2 FQNNGV. Trimming stripped 2 bases from V and 5 bases from J, with 14 bases between. CDR3 length equals 15 residues. The CDR3 reads CASSLYGNPEDTQYF. DNA for the CDR3: TGTGCCAGCAGCTTATATGGCAACCCCGAAGATACGCAGTATTTT.

V and J are TRBV9 and TRBJ2-4; a possible D gene is TRBD2 (6 bases). The CDR3 covers 15 residues. V was shortened by 0 bases and J by 8 bases, with 15 bases between the two germline ends. Per the germline V gene, CDR1 is SGDLS and CDR2 is YYNGEE. The CDR3 protein is CASSVAGSGGDIQYF. Here the CDR3 DNA reads TGTGCCAGCAGCGTAGCGGGTAGCGGAGGCGACATTCAGTACTTC.

The chain couples TRBV21-1 to TRBJ1-2; TRBD1 is the table's D call, not checked against the DNA. TRBV21-1 counts as a pseudogene. The CDR3 has 16 amino acids. CDR3: CASSKVTAGGGLGYTF. CDR3 coding DNA: TGTGCCAGCAGCAAAGTGACCGCAGGGGGCGGCCTTGGCTACACCTTC.

The V gene is TRBV10-2, the J gene TRBJ1-2; TRBD1 is a possible D gene (5 bases). Germline V CDR1 and CDR2: WSHSY, SAAADI. The CDR3 runs to 14 residues. V dropped 4 bases and J dropped 3 bases, with 12 bases sitting between them. CDR3 region: CASSGQGSDYGYTF. CDR3 in DNA: TGCGCCAGCAGTGGCCAGGGTAGTGACTATGGCTACACCTTC.

V is TRBV11-3 and J is TRBJ2-5, with D possibly being TRBD2 (6 bases). The germline V and J ends were trimmed by 0 bases and 5 bases, with 7 bases remaining between them. In germline, CDR1 is SGHNT, CDR2 YENEEA. The CDR3 extends over 13 amino acids. The CDR3 region has the DNA TGTGCCAGCAGCTTAGATCGGGGGGAGACCCAGTACTTC. Its translation: CASSLDRGETQYF.

J is TRBJ2-5 and V is TRBV11-3, with 7 positions matching TRBD2. The CDR3 has 13 amino acids. CDR1 is SGHNT, CDR2 YENEEA, per germline. The trim removed 5 bases at V and 1 base at J, leaving 1 base unmatched. In DNA, the CDR3 is TGTGCCAGCAGCCGGGGGGTCCAAGAGACCCAGTACTTC. Translated: CASSRGVQETQYF. Full variable domain (outside the CDR3, taken from reference TRBV11-3 and TRBJ2-5): EAGVVQSPRYKIIEKKQPVAFWCNPISGHNTLYWYLQNLGQGPELLIRYENEEAVDDSQLPKDRFSAERLKGVDSTLKIQPAELGDSAVYLCASSRGVQETQYFGPGTRLLVL.

The chain carries TRBV6-4 and TRBJ2-1; 11 bases are shared with TRBD2. There are 16 residues in the CDR3. In germline, CDR1 is MRHNA, CDR2 SNTAGT. The V segment lost 4 bases and the J segment 6 bases; nucleotides outside the gene matches: 8. CDR3 in DNA: TGTGCCAGCAGTGTATTAGCGGGGGGGCCTTTCAATGAGCAGTTCTTC. Its translation is CASSVLAGGPFNEQFF.

V and J are TRBV2 and TRBJ1-5, with D possibly being TRBD1 (5 bases). The CDR3 is 15 residues long. The V end was cut by 2 bases, the J end by 4 bases, with 12 bases between. Germline CDR1 reads SNHLY; CDR2 reads FYNNEI. The CDR3 here is CASSEWQGGNQPQHF. The CDR3 DNA is TGTGCCAGCAGTGAATGGCAGGGCGGGAATCAGCCCCAGCATTTT.

The J gene is TRBJ2-7, the V gene TRBV4-2; D is uncertain. The CDR3 sequence is 15 residues long. V lost 0 bases, J lost 0 bases, and 9 bases lay in between. Germline loops: CDR1 LGHNA, CDR2 YNFKEQ. CDR3: CASSQELANSYEQYF. DNA of the CDR3: TGTGCCAGCAGCCAAGAGCTGGCCAACTCCTACGAGCAGTACTTC.

V gene TRBV7-6 combines with J gene TRBJ1-6; 7 positions agree with TRBD1. With 4 bases clipped from V and 8 bases from J, the junction kept 11 bases outside the gene matches. CDR1 is SGHVS and CDR2 is FNYEAQ in the germline V gene. The length of the CDR3 is 16 residues. DNA of the CDR3: TGTGCCAGCAGCTCGCATCCGACAGGGACGGATTCACCCCTCCACTTT. Protein sequence: CASSSHPTGTDSPLHF.

The rearrangement uses TRBV27 and TRBJ2-2; 8 bases align to TRBD1. V lost 2 bases and J lost 6; bases outside the gene matches: 8. Germline V gene lookup returns CDR1 MNHEY and CDR2 SMNVEV (reference sequence). The CDR3 is 16 amino acids. The CDR3 nucleotides are TGTGCCAGCAGTTTACTCGGACAGGGTAGGGCCGGGGAGCTGTTTTTT. This translates into CASSLLGQGRAGELFF.

This chain uses TRBV15 with TRBJ1-2; 9 bases fit TRBD1. The V gene's germline CDR1 is LNHNV and CDR2 YYDKDF (reference sequence). The CDR3 spans 18 residues. With V trimmed by 0 bases and J by 8 bases, 16 bases remained unmatched. The CDR3, as DNA: TGTGCCACCAGCAGAGATAAATCCGTGAGGGGACAGGGATCGGGCTACACCTTC. Residues: CATSRDKSVRGQGSGYTF.

V and J are TRBV5-4 and TRBJ1-2; 9 positions agree with TRBD1. Per the germline V gene, CDR1 is SGHNT and CDR2 is YYREEE (reference sequence). The V gene end was trimmed by 4 bases and the J gene end by 4 bases; junction bases not matched to a gene: 11. The CDR3 sequence is 16 residues long. For the CDR3, the DNA is TGTGCCAGCAGCCTAGGGGACAGGGTTGAGGCCTATGGCTACACCTTC. It is translated as CASSLGDRVEAYGYTF.

The chain recombines TRBV12-1 with TRBJ2-1; the DNA was not used to check the table's D call, TRBD2. TRBV12-1 is flagged as a pseudogene. This CDR3 is 18 amino acids long. This chain's CDR3 is CASSFYGWGLLPHNEQFF. The CDR3, as DNA: TGTGCCAGCAGCTTTTACGGCTGGGGACTATTGCCCCACAATGAGCAGTTCTTC.

The rearrangement uses TRBV7-9 and TRBJ2-3; a weak D match, TRBD2 (6 bases). V dropped 5 bases and J dropped 3 bases, with 15 bases sitting between them. CDR3 size: 15 residues. Germline loops: CDR1 SEHNR, CDR2 FQNEAQ (reference sequence). The DNA of the CDR3 is TGTGCCAGCAGCCGCCGCGGTGGGGGGACAGATACGCAGTATTTT. This codes for CASSRRGGGTDTQYF.

CDR3 coding DNA: TGCGCCAGCAGCTTAGTATGGGGGGGCGCCGAGGGCTCGGCTGGGGCCAACGTCCTGACTTTC. It encodes CASSLVWGGAEGSAGANVLTF. V gene TRBV5-1 combines with J gene TRBJ2-6, with D perhaps matching TRBD2 (7 bases). V gave up 2 bases and J gave up 2 bases, with 26 bases separating them. The CDR3 sequence is 21 residues long. CDR1 and CDR2 (germline): SGHRS, YFSETQ.

J is TRBJ2-1 and V is TRBV6-6, with 11 bases lining up with TRBD2. The junction had 3 bases not matched to a gene; V was cut back by 6 bases and J by 5 bases. This CDR3 is built from 14 residues. Germline CDR1 and CDR2: MNHNY and SVGAGI (reference sequence). The CDR3 reads CASRDSGGDNEQFF. CDR3 DNA: TGTGCCAGCAGGGATAGCGGGGGGGACAATGAGCAGTTCTTC.

This chain connects TRBV28 to TRBJ1-1, with 8 positions matching TRBD1. Germline CDR1 MDHEN, CDR2 SYDVKM. CDR3 length equals 14 residues. V shed 5 bases and J 6 bases; nucleotides not matched to a gene: 8. The CDR3 reads CASSTHGQGSEAFF. In DNA, the CDR3 is TGTGCCAGCAGTACGCATGGACAGGGATCTGAAGCTTTCTTT.

DNA for the CDR3: TGCGCCAGCAGCCAAGAGGGGTCCTTCTATGGCTACACCTTC. Residues: CASSQEGSFYGYTF. This sequence joins TRBV4-1 and TRBJ1-2; no reliable D call. The CDR3 runs 14 residues. The V and J ends lost 0 bases and 4 bases respectively, with 9 bases between them. CDR1 and CDR2 from the germline V gene are MGHRA and YSYEKL.

V and J are TRBV19 and TRBJ1-2, with 9 bases matching TRBD1. The CDR3 totals 17 residues. Germline assignment: CDR1 LNHDA and CDR2 SQIVND (reference sequence). V was clipped by 3 bases and J by 0 bases; unmatched bases: 8. The DNA for the CDR3 is TGTGCCAGTAGTATTGGTGGGACAGGGACCCCTAACTATGGCTACACCTTC. This translates into CASSIGGTGTPNYGYTF. Variable domain in full (rest from reference TRBV19 and TRBJ1-2): DGGITQSPKYLFRKEGQNVTLSCEQNLNHDAMYWYRQDPGQGLRLIYYSQIVNDFQKGDIAEGYSVSREKKESFPLTVTSAQKNPTAFYLCASSIGGTGTPNYGYTFGSGTRLTVV.

The rearrangement uses TRBV7-2 and TRBJ1-5; 9 bases fit TRBD1. The junction had 8 bases not matched to a gene; V was cut back by 5 bases and J by 6 bases. Germline assignment: CDR1 SGHTA and CDR2 FQGNSA. The CDR3 is 15 residues long. In DNA form, the CDR3 reads TGTGCCAGCAGCCCCACGGGACAGGGCTTTCAGCCCCAGCATTTT. It translates to CASSPTGQGFQPQHF. Using reference TRBV7-2 and TRBJ1-5 for the parts outside the CDR3, the full variable domain is GAGVSQSPSNKVTEKGKDVELRCDPISGHTALYWYRQSLGQGLEFLIYFQGNSAPDKSGLPSDRFSAERTGGSVSTLTIQRTQQEDSAVYLCASSPTGQGFQPQHFGDGTRLSIL.

The chain employs TRBV27 and TRBJ1-1; 9 bases fit TRBD1. V was clipped by 6 bases and J by 1 base; unmatched bases: 12. The CDR3 extends over 17 amino acids. Germline V gives CDR1 MNHEY, CDR2 SMNVEV (reference sequence). The CDR3 here is CASSLGQGWSGNTEAFF. CDR3 in DNA: TGTGCCAGCAGCTTAGGACAGGGGTGGTCCGGGAACACTGAAGCTTTCTTT.

This clone has only one observation. The chain joins TRBV19 to TRBJ1-6; 9 bases are a match to TRBD1. Germline CDR1 LNHDA, CDR2 SQIVND (reference sequence). The CDR3 extends over 18 amino acids. The V gene end was trimmed by 3 bases and the J gene end by 7 bases; junction bases not matched to a gene: 13. In nucleotides, the CDR3 is TGTGCCAGTAGTATTCGAGAGCCCGGGACAGGGAGCAATTCACCCCTCCACTTT. Translating it yields CASSIREPGTGSNSPLHF.

The chain recombines TRBV28 with TRBJ2-5; TRBD2 aligns across 8 bases. The J call may be in error: the DNA end matches TRBJ2-7 better. Germline V CDR1 and CDR2: MDHEN, SYDVKM. This CDR3 has 15 amino acids. The CDR3 coding sequence is TGTGCCAGCAGGGGCGGGGGGATAGGCTCCTACGAGCAGTACTTC. As protein: CASRGGGIGSYEQYF.

The rearrangement uses TRBV6-1 and TRBJ2-6; no clear D gene. V gave up 5 bases and J gave up 4 bases, with 12 bases separating them. The CDR3 is made up of 15 amino acids. Per germline, CDR1 MNHNS and CDR2 SASEGT. CDR3 nucleotides: TGTGCCAGCAGTCCTAAATTGACAGGGGCCAACGTCCTGACTTTC. It yields the protein CASSPKLTGANVLTF.

This clone occurred a few times. This rearrangement joins TRBV9 to TRBJ2-5; 7 bases agree with TRBD1. Trimming took 4 bases from V and 3 from J; bases not matched to a gene: 3. The CDR3 is 13 residues long. Germline CDR1 reads SGDLS; CDR2 reads YYNGEE. The DNA of the CDR3 is TGTGCCAGCAGCAAAGGGACAGAAGAGACCCAGTACTTC. Translating it yields CASSKGTEETQYF.

In DNA form, the CDR3 reads TGCGCCAGCAGCGTGGGATATAACACTGAAGCTTTCTTT. Translated, it gives CASSVGYNTEAFF. This chain joins TRBV5-1 and TRBJ1-1; no reliable D call. V lost 4 bases and J 2 bases, leaving 9 bases between the germline ends. Germline V CDR1 and CDR2: SGHRS, YFSETQ. This CDR3 is 13 amino acids long.

The chain recombines TRBV19 with TRBJ1-2; TRBD1 might be the D (5 bases). V was cut by 3 bases and J by 2 bases, with 13 bases left in between. CDR3 size: 15 residues. In germline, CDR1 is LNHDA, CDR2 SQIVND (reference sequence). The CDR3 DNA is TGTGCCAGTAGTATGCCAACGGGGGACAACTATGGCTACACCTTC. Protein product: CASSMPTGDNYGYTF.

The chain is built from TRBV28 and TRBJ2-5; D is unclear. Trimming shortened V by 3 bases and J by 2 bases, and 10 bases separated the two germline ends. Germline CDR1 is MDHEN and CDR2 is SYDVKM. The CDR3 extends over 14 amino acids. The CDR3 DNA sequence: TGTGCCAGCAGTTTGCCAGTAGGGCAAGAGACCCAGTACTTC. Translation: CASSLPVGQETQYF.